These 7 T cell receptor beta chains share one sample of origin, sequenced in a study of blood T cells in healthy people across ages (dated by TCRdb to the mid-2010s). Library construction relied on 5' RACE. Sequencing relied on an Illumina HiSeq 2500. A second PCR of roughly 7 to 11 cycles was performed with a sample-barcoded 5' primer and a J-beta primer mix. TCRdb handled the public reads itself, with Q25 trimming in fastp and clone calling in MiXCR, and kept productive beta chains. Each record represents a unique CDR3 protein, reported with the most common genes and DNA among its rows. A total of about 540,000 distinct CDR3 sequences appear in this sample, around 24% of them only once. Roughly 9% of the sample is in the top ten clones. The same sample was also used in a study of T cells of mothers and their children.

The sequencing sample was made of blood. The receptors shown here come from a boy between 10 and 17 years old in good health.

V is TRBV19 and J is TRBJ2-1; 10 bases are a match to TRBD2. There are 16 residues in the CDR3. Germline trimming cut 4 bases from V and 0 bases from J; bases unmatched to any gene: 3. In germline, CDR1 is LNHDA, CDR2 SQIVND (reference sequence). CDR3 residues: CASSKREGSSYNEQFF. The CDR3 bases are TGTGCCAGTAGTAAGCGGGAGGGAAGCTCCTACAATGAGCAGTTCTTC.

The V gene is TRBV29-1, the J gene TRBJ2-5, with 7 bases matching TRBD1. The germline gives CDR1 SQVTM, CDR2 ANQGSEA. This CDR3 is 14 amino acids long. With V trimmed by 7 bases and J by 4 bases, 12 bases remained unmatched. As DNA, the CDR3 is TGCAGCGCACCTACAGGGGTCGGCCGAGAGACCCAGTACTTC. This codes for CSAPTGVGRETQYF.

In this sample, this clonotype turned up a few times. V gene TRBV29-1 combines with J gene TRBJ2-1; a weak D match, TRBD2 (6 bases). The CDR3 contains 13 residues. Deletions cut 7 bases from V and 2 bases from J, with 12 bases between. Germline-derived CDR1 and CDR2 are SQVTM and ANQGSEA. CDR3 residues: CSAVAETYNEQFF. CDR3 bases: TGCAGCGCCGTAGCGGAAACCTACAATGAGCAGTTCTTC.

This clonotype has only a few counts. The chain is built from TRBV29-1 and TRBJ1-1; 7 positions agree with TRBD1. Trimming at V came to 7 bases and at J to 3 bases, leaving 14 bases not matched to a gene. This CDR3 region has 15 residues. Germline CDR1 SQVTM, CDR2 ANQGSEA. The CDR3 nucleotides read TGCAGCGCCTCGCTGAGGGGGCAGTACGACACTGAAGCTTTCTTT. This sequence encodes CSASLRGQYDTEAFF. Full variable domain (missing parts from reference TRBV29-1 and TRBJ1-1): SAVISQKPSRDICQRGTSLTIQCQVDSQVTMMFWYRQQPGQSLTLIATANQGSEATYESGFVIDKFPISRPNLTFSTLTVSNMSPEDSSIYLCSASLRGQYDTEAFFGQGTRLTVV.

This clonotype was picked up a small number of times. The chain combines TRBV20-1 with TRBJ2-5; 8 bases align to TRBD1. The CDR3 consists of 17 residues. With V trimmed by 0 bases and J by 4 bases, 13 bases remained unmatched. Germline V CDR1 and CDR2: DFQATT, SNEGSKA (reference sequence). The CDR3 is CSARELSPGGRGETQYF. Written as DNA, the CDR3 is TGCAGTGCTAGAGAGTTGTCCCCAGGGGGCCGGGGAGAGACCCAGTACTTC.

In this sample, this clonotype turned up a few times. The V and J genes are TRBV29-1 and TRBJ1-1; no firm D call. This CDR3 contains 15 residues. From germline, CDR1 is SQVTM and CDR2 ANQGSEA. V shed 6 bases and J shed 1 base, with 18 bases lying between them. The CDR3 region has the DNA TGCAGCGTCGCGACGCAAAAGACCGCGAACACTGAAGCTTTCTTT. It translates to CSVATQKTANTEAFF.

This rearrangement joins TRBV7-8 to TRBJ2-5; TRBD1 is a possible D gene (5 bases). CDR3 length: 14 amino acids. Per the germline V gene, CDR1 is SGHVS and CDR2 is FQNEAQ. The V gene lost 3 bases and the J gene lost 1 base, with 9 bases spanning the gap. The CDR3 DNA reads TGTGCCAGCAGCTTTCGCAGGGTCCAAGAGACCCAGTACTTC. Residues: CASSFRRVQETQYF.